This TCR beta chain is from a study of blood T cells in healthy people across ages. Study-level points and caveats: Diversity estimates from one million T cells were considered underestimates. There were more naive CD4+ cells and higher diversity in long-lived donors than in aged donors.

In the case of this clonotype: Its antigen is as yet unknown.

The CDR3 loop spans 15 amino acids. Germline V CDR1 and CDR2: SGDLS, YYNGEE. V lost 4 bases, J lost 5 bases, and 10 bases stayed unmatched. Isolation yielded PBMCs, at least 7 million per sample, in every case. Total RNA, at least 5 micrograms per sample, came from PBMCs. The authors ran a second PCR of roughly 6 to 11 cycles using a sample-barcoded 5' primer and a J-beta primer mix. MiXCR, run by TCRdb on the 5' RACE reads, gives a single entry per CDR3 protein. The data hold about 600,000 distinct CDR3 sequences, with 45% to 55% observed a single time. The clonotype comes from an older man in good health. The sample consisted of blood. J is TRBJ2-7 and V is TRBV9, with 9 bases aligning to TRBD2. The CDR3 sequence: CASSPVSGGYNEQYF. CDR3 DNA sequence: TGTGCCAGCAGCCCCGTGAGCGGGGGGTATAACGAGCAGTACTTC.